This TCR beta chain was recovered during a study of blood T cell repertoires in COVID-19 (dated by TCRdb to 2020 to 2021). Describing the broader study: Collaborator samples came from the United States, Italy and Spain and covered acute and convalescent phases of COVID-19. The prospective study material was composed of cDNA or gDNA derived from T cells, B-cell-depleted T cells, or PBMCs. The dataset comprised deeply sampled blood TCRbeta repertoires from subjects exposed to, actively infected with, or recovered from COVID-19. The repertoires were released in a freely available public database meant as a resource for research on the immune response to SARS-CoV-2. The samples were drawn from two sources: the first 160 participants of the ongoing ImmuneRACE study, and 1,200 or so subjects contributed by 6 global collaborators. The sample metadata nearly always contained a de-identified subject ID, COVID-19 status, age in years and sex. Where HLA class I and class II types were available, the types were taken from metadata supplied by the sample provider, not from assay-based typing. Results the study describes overall, beyond this receptor: The amount of clinical and demographic metadata varied by source and participant and was provided uncurated.

Collaborating institutions collected whole blood in K2EDTA tubes following their own protocols. For TCRbeta analysis, collaborators shipped samples in one of three forms: frozen whole blood, isolated PBMCs, or DNA extracted from either of those sample types. V is cut by 0 bases and J by 9 bases, and the space between the germline ends is 10 bases. Reading from cysteine to phenylalanine, the CDR3 counts 13 amino acids. The sequence is cut down to CDR3 DNA, 39 bases in frame from base 1. CDR1 and CDR2, per the germline V gene, are SGHRS and YFSETQ. As regards this clone: Its antigen target is currently unknown. No much larger clone exists at a distance of one base, and base qualities are not known.

The immunoSEQ Assay, a bias-controlled multiplex PCR, was used to amplify TCRbeta CDR3 regions from genomic DNA. The authors' pipeline ran thus. Within the assay, amplification of reference gene primers was used to estimate how many nucleated cells each sample contained. To quantify the absolute abundance of each unique TCRbeta CDR3 rearrangement, sequence reads were collapsed and filtered. For each sample, productive Simpson clonality was calculated as the square root of Simpson's diversity index over productive rearrangements. Held by TCRdb, this immuneACCESS table contains in-frame sequences only and omits some clones. Under half of the omission traces to an unresolved V gene where checked; the cause of the rest is unknown. From that table come the V and J calls and clone size; the DNA was used to work out D and trimming. The sample contains 200,000 to 250,000 clones, around 84% of them found a single time. Clones ranked in the top ten supply around a sixth of the sample.

Sequencing input: peripheral blood. The rearranged chain carries TRBV5-1 and TRBJ2-1; the D region possibly corresponds to TRBD1 (5 bases align). This sequence was found in a woman aged 80 or over with active or convalescent COVID-19. CDR3 region: CASSLEAGSEQFF. The DNA reads TGCGCCAGCAGCTTGGAGGCAGGGTCTGAGCAGTTCTTC.